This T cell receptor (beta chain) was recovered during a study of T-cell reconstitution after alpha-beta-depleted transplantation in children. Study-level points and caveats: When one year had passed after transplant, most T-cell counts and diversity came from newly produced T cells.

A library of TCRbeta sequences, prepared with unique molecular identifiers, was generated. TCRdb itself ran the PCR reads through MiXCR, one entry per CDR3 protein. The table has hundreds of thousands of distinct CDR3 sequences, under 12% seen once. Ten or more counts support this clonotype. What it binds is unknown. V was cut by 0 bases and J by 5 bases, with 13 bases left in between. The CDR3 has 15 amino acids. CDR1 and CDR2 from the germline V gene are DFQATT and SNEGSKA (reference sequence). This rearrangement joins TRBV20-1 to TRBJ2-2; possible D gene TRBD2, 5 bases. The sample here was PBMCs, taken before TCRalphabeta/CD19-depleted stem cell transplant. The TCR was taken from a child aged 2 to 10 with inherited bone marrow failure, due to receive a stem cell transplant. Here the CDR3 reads CSARDLVAWTGELFF. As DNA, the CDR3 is TGCAGTGCTAGAGATCTGGTAGCGTGGACCGGGGAGCTGTTTTTT.